This TCR beta chain was captured by sequencing in a study of shared clonotypes between healthy human individuals. This table comes from immunoSEQ multiplex PCR, and its TCRdb copy is limited to in-frame clones, with some not included. The profile shows 2 million to 2.5 million clones, roughly 94% of them singletons. Germline V gene sequence: CDR1 KGHSH, CDR2 LQKENI. Between the trimmed V and J ends, which lost 5 bases and 4 bases, there was a span of 15 bases. The CDR3 length is 15 residues. The receptor was isolated from a man aged 18-30 years in good health. Sequencing was performed on naive CD4+ T cells sorted from blood. As to subset: CD45RA+ positively selected. The genes are TRBV18 and TRBJ1-3, with D possibly matching TRBD1 (6 bases). CDR3 residues: CASSGGDNQGNTIYF. CDR3 DNA sequence: TGTGCCAGCTCAGGAGGGGACAACCAGGGAAACACCATATATTTT.